The sequence of this T cell receptor (beta chain) was determined in a study of T cells after yellow fever vaccination. Study details: Each low-cell-number fraction was prepared by means of SMART-Seq v4 Ultra Low Input.

Study-level results: Repertoires obtained by FACS sorting could include abundant clonotypes that entered as contaminants from the bulk population.

The length of the CDR3 is 13 residues. CDR1 and CDR2 (germline): DFQATT, SNEGSKA (reference sequence). V trimming: 7 bases; J trimming: 8 bases; junction bases outside the gene matches: 12. This clonotype was seen a few times. Its antigen is unidentified. A single record per CDR3 protein comes from TCRdb applying MiXCR to the 5' RACE reads. The sample gives almost 600,000 distinct CDR3 sequences, roughly 13% of which show up once; about an eighth is in the top ten. This chain uses TRBV20-1 with TRBJ1-2, with TRBD1 matching 8 bases. The sample in question was PBMCs, obtained on the day of the yellow fever booster vaccination. The sequence derives from a man aged 30 to 39 who received the YFV17D yellow fever vaccine. CDR3 residues: CSVPSDRDGGYTF. The CDR3 nucleotides are TGCAGTGTTCCCTCGGACAGGGACGGAGGCTACACCTTC.